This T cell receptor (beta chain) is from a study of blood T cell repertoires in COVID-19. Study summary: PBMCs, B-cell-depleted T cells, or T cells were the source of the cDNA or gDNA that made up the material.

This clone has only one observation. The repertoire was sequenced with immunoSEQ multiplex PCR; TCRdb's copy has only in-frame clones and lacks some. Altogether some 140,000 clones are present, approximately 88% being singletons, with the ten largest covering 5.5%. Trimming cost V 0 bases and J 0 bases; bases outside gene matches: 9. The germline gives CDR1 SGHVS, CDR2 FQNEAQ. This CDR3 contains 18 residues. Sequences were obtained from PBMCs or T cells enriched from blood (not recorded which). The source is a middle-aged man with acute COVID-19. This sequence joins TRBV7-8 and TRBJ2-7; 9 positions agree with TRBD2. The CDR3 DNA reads TGTGCCAGCAGCTTAGCCCCTAGCGGGGCCGTCAGCTCCTACGAGCAGTACTTC. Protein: CASSLAPSGAVSSYEQYF.